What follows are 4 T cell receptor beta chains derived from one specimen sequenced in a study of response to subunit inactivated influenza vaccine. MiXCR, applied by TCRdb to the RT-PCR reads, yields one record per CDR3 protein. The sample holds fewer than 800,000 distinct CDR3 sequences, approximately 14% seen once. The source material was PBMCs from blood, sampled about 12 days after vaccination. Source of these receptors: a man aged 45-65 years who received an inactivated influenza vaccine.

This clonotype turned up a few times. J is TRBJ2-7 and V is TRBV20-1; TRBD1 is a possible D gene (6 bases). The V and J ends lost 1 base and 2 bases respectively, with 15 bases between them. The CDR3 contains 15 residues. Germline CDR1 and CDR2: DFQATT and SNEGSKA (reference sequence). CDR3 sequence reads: CSARVSQGSPYEQYF. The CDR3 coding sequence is TGCAGTGCTAGAGTGTCACAGGGTTCCCCCTACGAGCAGTACTTC.

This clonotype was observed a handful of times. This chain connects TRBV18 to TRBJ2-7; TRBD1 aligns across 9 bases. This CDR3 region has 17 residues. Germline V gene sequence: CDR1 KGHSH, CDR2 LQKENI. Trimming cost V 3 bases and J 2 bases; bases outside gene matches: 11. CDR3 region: CASSPVRDRVYAYEQYF. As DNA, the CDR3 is TGTGCCAGCTCACCGGTCCGGGACAGGGTATATGCCTACGAGCAGTACTTC.

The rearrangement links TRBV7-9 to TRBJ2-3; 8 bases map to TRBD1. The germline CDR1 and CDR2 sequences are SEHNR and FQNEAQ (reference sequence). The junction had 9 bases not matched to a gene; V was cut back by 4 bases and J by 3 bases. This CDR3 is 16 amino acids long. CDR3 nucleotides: TGTGCCAGCAGCTCTGGGACAGGAGGTGGGACAGATACGCAGTATTTT. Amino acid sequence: CASSSGTGGGTDTQYF.

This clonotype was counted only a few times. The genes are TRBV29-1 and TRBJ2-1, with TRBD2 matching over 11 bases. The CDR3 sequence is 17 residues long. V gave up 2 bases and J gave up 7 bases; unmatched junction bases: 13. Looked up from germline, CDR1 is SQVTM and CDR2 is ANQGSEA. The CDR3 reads CSVERPLSGRVMNEQFF. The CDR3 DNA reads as TGCAGCGTTGAACGCCCACTTAGCGGGAGGGTGATGAATGAGCAGTTCTTC.